This T cell receptor (beta chain) was sequenced for a study of blood T cell repertoires in COVID-19. Sequencing was performed with immunoSEQ multiplex PCR; in TCRdb, only in-frame clones are kept and a portion is missing. The sample yields 400,000 to 500,000 clones, 70% to 90% seen once. The clonotype originates from a woman aged 18-29 years who had been exposed to COVID-19. Sequencing was performed on PBMCs or T cells enriched from blood (not recorded which).

The CDR3 DNA reads as TGTGCCAGCAGCTTAGTCCCGGGAGATGAGCAGTTCTTC. It codes for CASSLVPGDEQFF. The chain is built from TRBV11-2 and TRBJ2-1, with D perhaps TRBD2 (6 bases). Germline V gene lookup returns CDR1 SGHAT and CDR2 FQNNGV. This CDR3 has 13 amino acids. Trimming removed 1 base at V and 8 bases at J, with 9 bases between.